These 22 T cell receptor beta chains originate from one sample sequenced in a study of T cell changes during pregnancy in multiple sclerosis. The repertoire was sequenced with immunoSEQ multiplex PCR; TCRdb's copy has only in-frame clones and lacks some. Among about 24,000 clones listed, around nine tenths were seen once. Sequences were derived from CD4+ T cells from peripheral blood mononuclear cells, sampled in the first trimester of pregnancy. The receptors here all came from a female donor in good health, enrolled as a control in a pregnancy study.

The chain joins TRBV18 to TRBJ2-1, with D possibly matching TRBD2 (5 bases). Germline assignment: CDR1 KGHSH and CDR2 LQKENI. The CDR3 covers 16 residues. Trimming removed 3 bases at V and 0 bases at J, with 12 bases between. The CDR3 is CASSPPSGISYNEQFF. DNA of the CDR3: TGTGCCAGCTCACCTCCGAGCGGAATCTCCTACAATGAGCAGTTCTTC.

This clone was seen a single time. The gene calls are TRBV19 and TRBJ2-2; 7 nucleotides align to TRBD1. Trimming at V came to 2 bases and at J to 0 bases, leaving 9 bases not matched to a gene. Germline V lookup: CDR1 LNHDA, CDR2 SQIVND (reference sequence). The CDR3 loop spans 18 amino acids. Written as DNA, the CDR3 is TGTGCCAGTAGTATAAGATCCCCCGGGACAGCGAACACCGGGGAGCTGTTTTTT. Translation gives CASSIRSPGTANTGELFF.

In its sample, this clone was seen once. The chain has TRBV6-1 and TRBJ2-1, with TRBD2 identical over 7 bases. This CDR3 has 11 residues. V was clipped by 11 bases and J by 7 bases; unmatched bases: 5. The germline gives CDR1 MNHNS, CDR2 SASEGT. The CDR3 reads CAAFSGNEQFF. DNA for the CDR3: TGTGCCGCTTTTAGCGGGAATGAGCAGTTCTTC.

The genes are TRBV5-4 and TRBJ2-5; TRBD2 agrees at 16 bases. V was clipped by 4 bases and J by 3 bases; unmatched bases: 6. CDR3 length equals 17 residues. CDR1 is SGHNT, CDR2 YYREEE, per germline (reference sequence). The CDR3 bases are TGTGCCAGCAGCCCCGGGACTAGCGGGGGGGTAGAAGAGACCCAGTACTTC. Residues: CASSPGTSGGVEETQYF.

The chain uses TRBV4-2 and TRBJ2-3; D is unclear. The CDR3 contains 14 residues. Germline V gene sequence: CDR1 LGHNA, CDR2 YNFKEQ. V lost 0 bases, J lost 4 bases, and 8 bases lay in between. In DNA form, the CDR3 reads TGTGCCAGCAGCCAAGATCGGCTAGCAGATACGCAGTATTTT. Amino acids: CASSQDRLADTQYF.

The V and J genes are TRBV5-1 and TRBJ2-2; 8 bases are a match to TRBD1. Trimming cost V 4 bases and J 2 bases; bases outside gene matches: 13. The CDR3 runs to 18 residues. The germline V gene encodes CDR1 SGHRS and CDR2 YFSETQ. In DNA, the CDR3 is TGCGCCAGCAGCCGCCTAGCCGGGACAGGCTTAAACACCGGGGAGCTGTTTTTT. It yields the protein CASSRLAGTGLNTGELFF.

The chain employs TRBV7-8 and TRBJ2-7, with 10 bases aligning to TRBD2. Germline assignment: CDR1 SGHVS and CDR2 FQNEAQ. The CDR3 has 15 residues. V lost 5 bases, J lost 5 bases, and 9 bases stayed unmatched. CDR3: CASSNRAGGPHEQYF. The CDR3, as DNA: TGTGCCAGCAGCAACCGAGCGGGGGGGCCCCACGAGCAGTACTTC.

The chain links TRBV7-3 to TRBJ1-1; 8 positions match TRBD1. From germline, CDR1 is SGHTA and CDR2 FQGTGA. V shed 5 bases, J shed 3 bases, and the junction held 14 bases outside the gene matches. There are 17 residues in the CDR3. The CDR3: CASSPGGTGRGDTEAFF. CDR3 sequence (DNA): TGTGCCAGCAGCCCAGGGGGCACTGGAAGAGGGGACACTGAAGCTTTCTTT.

This clone came up once. This chain joins TRBV18 and TRBJ1-2; 9 nucleotides line up with TRBD1. The CDR3 extends over 14 amino acids. Unmatched junction bases numbered 8, after V lost 5 bases and J lost 7 bases. The germline CDR1 and CDR2 sequences are KGHSH and LQKENI. The CDR3: CASSSDRGWRGYTF. CDR3 DNA sequence: TGTGCCAGCTCATCCGACAGGGGGTGGCGTGGCTACACCTTC. Full variable domain (rest looked up from reference TRBV18 and TRBJ1-2): NAGVMQNPRHLVRRRGQEARLRCSPMKGHSHVYWYRQLPEEGLKFMVYLQKENIIDESGMPKERFSAEFPKEGPSILRIQQVVRGDSAAYFCASSSDRGWRGYTFGSGTRLTVV.

This clone was detected only a few times. The V gene is TRBV19, the J gene TRBJ1-2; 8 nucleotides match TRBD1. Losses at the gene ends were 6 bases for V and 4 bases for J; bases not matched to a gene: 4. Germline V gives CDR1 LNHDA, CDR2 SQIVND (reference sequence). CDR3 length: 13 residues. For the CDR3, the DNA is TGTGCCAGTAGCCCCGGGACAGGCTATGGCTACACCTTC. Amino acids: CASSPGTGYGYTF.

This sequence joins TRBV9 and TRBJ2-1, with 10 bases lining up with TRBD2. Germline-derived CDR1 and CDR2 are SGDLS and YYNGEE. V dropped 2 bases and J dropped 4; count of bases not matched to a gene: 0. This CDR3 contains 14 residues. CDR3 nucleotide sequence: TGTGCCAGCAGCGTTAGCGGGGGGTACAATGAGCAGTTCTTC. This codes for CASSVSGGYNEQFF.

This clone was seen a few times. The chain links TRBV27 to TRBJ2-7; no firm D call. This CDR3 has 14 amino acids. V was cut by 8 bases and J by 0 bases, with 14 bases left in between. Germline lookup yields CDR1 MNHEY and CDR2 SMNVEV (reference sequence). In DNA, the CDR3 is TGTGCCAGCTGGGCTTTAACTGGCTCCTACGAGCAGTACTTC. Its protein is CASWALTGSYEQYF.

This clone was seen a few times. CDR3 DNA sequence: TGTGCCAGCAATGTGGGACAGGGGAGCGGGACCCAGTACTTC. This encodes CASNVGQGSGTQYF. The chain combines TRBV2 with TRBJ2-5, with TRBD1 matching over 10 bases. This CDR3 comprises 14 residues. Trimming cost V 7 bases and J 7 bases; bases outside gene matches: 9. Germline V gene sequence: CDR1 SNHLY, CDR2 FYNNEI. Full variable domain (outside the CDR3, taken from reference TRBV2 and TRBJ2-5): EPEVTQTPSHQVTQMGQEVILRCVPISNHLYFYWYRQILGQKVEFLVSFYNNEISEKSEIFDDQFSVERPDGSNFTLKIRSTKLEDSAMYFCASNVGQGSGTQYFGPGTRLLVL.

The chain recombines TRBV15 with TRBJ1-1; the D gene is possibly TRBD1 (5 bases). In germline, CDR1 is LNHNV, CDR2 YYDKDF (reference sequence). The V and J ends lost 4 bases and 10 bases respectively, with 25 bases between them. This CDR3 contains 16 residues. CDR3: CATSTPSGGGEGVAFF. CDR3 in DNA: TGTGCCACCAGCACCCCCTCGGGCGGGGGGGAAGGAGTAGCTTTCTTT.

The rearrangement joins TRBV10-3 to TRBJ1-1; the D is unclear. The CDR3 has 13 amino acids. The germline V gene has CDR1 ENHRY and CDR2 SYGVKD. V gave up 3 bases and J gave up 0 bases, with 5 bases separating them. CDR3 DNA: TGTGCCATCAGTGACGGGGTGAACACTGAAGCTTTCTTT. Its protein product is CAISDGVNTEAFF.

This sequence joins TRBV2 and TRBJ2-7; the D gene is possibly TRBD1 (5 bases). CDR3 size: 13 residues. Trimming took off 4 bases at V and 2 bases at J, with 9 bases between the two ends. Germline loops: CDR1 SNHLY, CDR2 FYNNEI. This chain's CDR3 is CASSGTSPYEQYF. The CDR3 bases are TGTGCCAGCAGTGGGACATCTCCCTACGAGCAGTACTTC. The whole variable domain, filled in from reference TRBV2 and TRBJ2-7, reads EPEVTQTPSHQVTQMGQEVILRCVPISNHLYFYWYRQILGQKVEFLVSFYNNEISEKSEIFDDQFSVERPDGSNFTLKIRSTKLEDSAMYFCASSGTSPYEQYFGPGTRLTVT.

The V gene is TRBV11-2, the J gene TRBJ2-7, with D possibly TRBD2 on 6 matching bases. Germline V gene lookup returns CDR1 SGHAT and CDR2 FQNNGV. This CDR3 is built from 13 residues. Trimming removed 7 bases at V and 3 bases at J, with 13 bases between. The DNA of the CDR3 is TGTGCCAGCAATATAGCGGATCACTACGAGCAGTACTTC. It yields the protein CASNIADHYEQYF. The whole variable domain, filled in from reference TRBV11-2 and TRBJ2-7, reads EAGVAQSPRYKIIEKRQSVAFWCNPISGHATLYWYQQILGQGPKLLIQFQNNGVVDDSQLPKDRFSAERLKGVDSTLKIQPAKLEDSAVYLCASNIADHYEQYFGPGTRLTVT.

The gene calls are TRBV6-6 and TRBJ1-1; 9 nucleotides line up with TRBD1. CDR1 is MNHNY and CDR2 is SVGAGI in the germline V gene (reference sequence). V was pared by 5 bases and J by 5 bases, with 3 bases of the junction left unmatched. There are 13 residues in the CDR3. CDR3 nucleotides: TGTGCCAGCAGTCTTGACAGGGGGACTGAAGCTTTCTTT. This codes for CASSLDRGTEAFF.

V usage is TRBV7-8 and J usage is TRBJ1-2; 9 bases align to TRBD1. Per the germline V gene, CDR1 is SGHVS and CDR2 is FQNEAQ. The CDR3 runs 16 residues. After removal of 2 bases from V and 6 bases from J, the junction contained 10 bases not matched to a gene. CDR3 bases: TGTGCCAGCAGCTTAACCACAAATACAGGGGGCAATGGCTACACCTTC. It translates to CASSLTTNTGGNGYTF.

Comment on this clone: The sample contains more than one DNA sequence encoding this CDR3. The chain uses TRBV28 and TRBJ1-3; D uncertain. Trimming removed 3 bases at V and 4 bases at J, with 4 bases between. The CDR3 has 12 amino acids. CDR1 MDHEN and CDR2 SYDVKM come from the germline V gene. Here the CDR3 DNA reads TGTGCCAGCAGTTTTAGAGGAAACACCATATATTTT. Amino acid sequence: CASSFRGNTIYF.

Concerning this clone: An end of the junction differs from the germline gene, which may be a read error. The chain recombines TRBV29-1 with TRBJ1-1; a possible D gene is TRBD1 (6 bases). Germline values: CDR1 SQVTM, CDR2 ANQGSEA. The CDR3 extends over 13 amino acids. In DNA form, the CDR3 reads TGCAGCGTTGTGCCCCCAGGGGCGAATTCCGCTAAATTT. It specifies CSVVPPGANSAKF.

Regarding this clone: At one boundary the junction diverges from the germline segment, which might be a read error. V and J are TRBV5-5 and TRBJ2-7; D is undetermined. There are 15 residues in the CDR3. From germline, CDR1 is SGHKS and CDR2 YYEKEE (reference sequence). CDR3 in amino acids: CASSHLTRPSDEQYF. Written as DNA, the CDR3 is TGTGCCAGCAGCCACCTGACAAGGCCCTCCGACGAGCAGTACTTC.